The 24 T cell receptor beta chains presented below share a single source sample, sequenced in a study of blood T cell repertoires in COVID-19. Profiled with immunoSEQ multiplex PCR; TCRdb holds only in-frame clones, not every one. The sample lists around 250,000 clones, around 80% occurring once. The sequencing input was PBMCs or T cells enriched from blood (not recorded which). Receptor source: a man aged 30 to 39 with acute COVID-19.

The rearrangement uses TRBV29-1 and TRBJ1-2; the match to TRBD1 covers 7 bases. The CDR3 has 15 residues. V lost 5 bases and J lost 4; bases outside the gene matches: 13. CDR1 SQVTM and CDR2 ANQGSEA come from the germline V gene. The CDR3 DNA reads TGCAGCGTTTTCAACACAGGGGTGTTGACCTATGGCTACACCTTC. Translating gives CSVFNTGVLTYGYTF.

The chain uses TRBV27 and TRBJ2-1, with TRBD1 identical over 12 bases. CDR3 length: 16 amino acids. Germline CDR1 reads MNHEY; CDR2 reads SMNVEV (reference sequence). With 3 bases clipped from V and 8 bases from J, the junction kept 8 bases outside the gene matches. The chain's CDR3 is CASSLLLGQGAYEQFF. For the CDR3, the DNA is TGTGCCAGCAGTTTGCTTCTGGGACAGGGGGCCTATGAGCAGTTCTTC.

This clone occurred once. The chain uses TRBV9 and TRBJ1-1; perhaps TRBD1 as D (6 bases). Trimming removed 5 bases at V and 6 bases at J, with 14 bases between. The CDR3 has 13 amino acids. Germline loops: CDR1 SGDLS, CDR2 YYNGEE. The CDR3 region has the DNA TGTGCCAGCAGTGAAACAGGGCTTTCTGAAGCTTTCTTT. Amino acid sequence: CASSETGLSEAFF.

This clone was seen a few times. The chain recombines TRBV6-6 with TRBJ1-5; tentatively, D is TRBD1 (5 bases). Per germline, CDR1 MNHNY and CDR2 SVGAGI (reference sequence). CDR3 length: 14 residues. Deletions cut 5 bases from V and 2 bases from J, with 10 bases between. CDR3 DNA sequence: TGTGCCAGCAGTCAACCGGGGGGCAATCAGCCCCAGCATTTT. Translating gives CASSQPGGNQPQHF.

This clone was seen only a few times. The J gene is TRBJ1-5, the V gene TRBV10-2, with 8 bases matching TRBD1. CDR3 size: 14 residues. Germline trimming cut 6 bases from V and 1 base from J; bases unmatched to any gene: 2. Germline CDR1 WSHSY, CDR2 SAAADI. The DNA of the CDR3 is TGCGCCAGCAGACAGGGGGGGAGCAATCAGCCCCAGCATTTT. Translation: CASRQGGSNQPQHF.

This sequence joins TRBV14 and TRBJ2-1; D is unresolved. This CDR3 spans 14 amino acids. From germline, CDR1 is SGHDN and CDR2 FVKESK. V lost 3 bases and J 2 bases, leaving 8 bases between the germline ends. CDR3 sequence (DNA): TGTGCCAGCAGCCACTTGCTAGCCTACAATGAGCAGTTCTTC. It translates to CASSHLLAYNEQFF.

The rearrangement links TRBV10-3 to TRBJ1-1; TRBD1 matches 7 bases. The J segment lost 1 base and the V segment lost 8 bases, leaving 4 bases of the junction unmatched. The length of the CDR3 is 13 residues. Germline values: CDR1 ENHRY, CDR2 SYGVKD. CDR3 DNA sequence: TGTGCCATCGCTGGGACAGCGAACACTGAAGCTTTCTTT. Its translation: CAIAGTANTEAFF.

The chain couples TRBV5-6 to TRBJ2-1; D unclear. The CDR3 is 14 residues long. Germline V gene data show CDR1 as SGHDT and CDR2 as YYEEEE. V lost 0 bases and J lost 5, with 9 bases in between. DNA of the CDR3: TGTGCCAGCAGCTTGGCGCGAGAACACAATGAGCAGTTCTTC. This sequence encodes CASSLAREHNEQFF.

The chain carries TRBV28 and TRBJ1-5, with no clear D. The CDR3 totals 15 residues. From germline, CDR1 is MDHEN and CDR2 SYDVKM. V was cut by 6 bases and J by 2 bases, with 14 bases left in between. CDR3 amino acids: CASRLEGVGNQPQHF. DNA of the CDR3: TGTGCCAGCAGACTGGAGGGAGTAGGCAATCAGCCCCAGCATTTT. Full variable domain (outside the CDR3, taken from reference TRBV28 and TRBJ1-5): DVKVTQSSRYLVKRTGEKVFLECVQDMDHENMFWYRQDPGLGLRLIYFSYDVKMKEKGDIPEGYSVSREKKERFSLILESASTNQTSMYLCASRLEGVGNQPQHFGDGTRLSIL.

In its sample, this clone was seen once. The V call is TRBV5-6, the J call TRBJ2-2; 9 nucleotides line up with TRBD2. CDR3 length equals 15 residues. V was clipped by 1 base and J by 9 bases; unmatched bases: 7. Germline CDR1 reads SGHDT; CDR2 reads YYEEEE. CDR3 in amino acids: CASSLRGGALRELFF. CDR3 in DNA: TGTGCCAGCAGCTTGCGCGGGGGGGCGTTAAGGGAGCTGTTTTTT.

V usage is TRBV11-2 and J usage is TRBJ1-3; TRBD1 matches 7 bases. This CDR3 spans 13 amino acids. The V gene end was trimmed by 7 bases and the J gene end by 7 bases; junction bases not matched to a gene: 7. The V gene's germline CDR1 is SGHAT and CDR2 FQNNGV. The CDR3 DNA reads TGTGCCAGCATCCTCACAGGGGCGAACACCATATATTTT. Encoded protein: CASILTGANTIYF.

The genes are TRBV9 and TRBJ2-1; possibly TRBD2 for D (6 bases). Trimming left V 3 bases short and J 4 bases short, with 11 bases between. Germline assignment: CDR1 SGDLS and CDR2 YYNGEE. The CDR3 length is 14 residues. The CDR3 reads CASSAKSGYNEQFF. The CDR3 DNA sequence: TGTGCCAGCAGCGCAAAGAGCGGGTACAATGAGCAGTTCTTC.

DNA of the CDR3: TGTGCCAGCAGTAGTGGGGAGGGGTCGTATGGCTACACCTTC. Its translation: CASSSGEGSYGYTF. V is TRBV6-5 and J is TRBJ1-2, with D perhaps TRBD1 (5 bases). V was trimmed by 5 bases and J by 5 bases, leaving 15 bases between them. Germline values: CDR1 MNHEY, CDR2 SVGAGI. The CDR3 consists of 14 residues.

This clone came up a few times. The chain joins TRBV12-3 or TRBV12-4 to TRBJ1-5, with D tentatively TRBD1 (6 bases). Trimming stripped 5 bases from V and 4 bases from J, with 6 bases between. The CDR3 runs 12 residues. This CDR3 is CASSTGNQPQHF. The CDR3 coding sequence is TGTGCCAGCAGTACAGGGAATCAGCCCCAGCATTTT.

The chain carries TRBV24-1 and TRBJ1-5, with TRBD1 matching 7 bases. The CDR3 runs 16 residues. V shed 1 base, J shed 7 bases, and the junction held 9 bases outside the gene matches. The germline V gene has CDR1 KGHDR and CDR2 SFDVKD. CDR3 in DNA: TGTGCCACCAGTGATTTCCTGACAGGGAGTGGACAGCCCCAGCATTTT. Translation gives CATSDFLTGSGQPQHF.

V gene TRBV9 combines with J gene TRBJ2-2; TRBD1 is a possible D gene (5 bases). The CDR3 length is 16 residues. The V and J ends lost 3 bases and 0 bases respectively, with 12 bases between them. Germline V gene sequence: CDR1 SGDLS, CDR2 YYNGEE. The CDR3 DNA is TGTGCCAGCAGCGCAAGACAGAGGACGAACACCGGGGAGCTGTTTTTT. This gives the protein CASSARQRTNTGELFF.

The chain couples TRBV6-2 or TRBV6-3 to TRBJ2-3; no clear D. This CDR3 has 13 residues. Germline values: CDR1 MNHEY, CDR2 SVGEGT. V dropped 4 bases and J dropped 6 bases, with 11 bases sitting between them. CDR3 in amino acids: CASSSRSPDTQYF. The DNA of the CDR3 is TGTGCCAGCAGTTCCCGGTCTCCCGATACGCAGTATTTT.

In its sample, this clone was seen once. The chain couples TRBV6-4 to TRBJ2-1; D possibly corresponds to TRBD2 (5 bases). The CDR3 totals 16 residues. Germline V gives CDR1 MRHNA, CDR2 SNTAGT. V was pared by 5 bases and J by 0 bases, with 14 bases between. CDR3 in amino acids: CASSSGGRVSYNEQFF. The CDR3 coding sequence is TGTGCCAGCAGTTCCGGCGGGCGGGTCTCCTACAATGAGCAGTTCTTC.

This clone was counted between two and nine times. The chain carries TRBV5-4 and TRBJ2-1, with a possible D match to TRBD1 (6 bases). Germline CDR1 SGHNT, CDR2 YYREEE (reference sequence). V was clipped by 0 bases and J by 3 bases, with 7 bases between them. The CDR3 contains 14 residues. The CDR3 sequence is CASSLGGLYNEQFF. Written as DNA, the CDR3 is TGTGCCAGCAGCTTGGGGGGGCTCTACAATGAGCAGTTCTTC.

This clone is a singleton in its sample. V gene TRBV5-1 combines with J gene TRBJ1-3, with 7 bases identical to TRBD1. Germline trimming cut 4 bases from V and 0 bases from J; bases unmatched to any gene: 4. The CDR3 totals 15 residues. From germline, CDR1 is SGHRS and CDR2 YFSETQ. The CDR3, as DNA: TGCGCCAGCAGCCTAGGGACAGTCTCTGGAAACACCATATATTTT. Encoded protein: CASSLGTVSGNTIYF.

The rearrangement links TRBV11-1 to TRBJ2-3; TRBD1 is a possible D gene (6 bases). CDR1 and CDR2 from the germline V gene are SGHAT and FQDESV (reference sequence). V lost 1 base, J lost 6 bases, and 11 bases lay in between. The CDR3 contains 14 residues. The CDR3 region is CASSLGGRGDTQYF. The CDR3 DNA is TGTGCCAGCAGCTTAGGGGGGCGAGGGGATACGCAGTATTTT.

The V call is TRBV10-3, the J call TRBJ1-1; D unresolved. CDR3 size: 13 residues. Germline values: CDR1 ENHRY, CDR2 SYGVKD. Trimming took off 7 bases at V and 4 bases at J, with 13 bases between the two ends. The CDR3 nucleotides are TGTGCCATCATCGCCCGGGAAGGCACTGAAGCTTTCTTT. It encodes CAIIAREGTEAFF.

This clone has just one count. The chain employs TRBV5-8 and TRBJ1-5; D remains ambiguous. CDR3 length: 12 amino acids. Trimming took 7 bases from V and 7 from J, leaving 12 bases between them. CDR1 and CDR2 from the germline V gene are SGHTS and YDEGEE. The CDR3 coding sequence is TGTGCCAGCCGGACGGGAGGGCAGCCCCAGCATTTT. This encodes CASRTGGQPQHF.

This chain links TRBV2 with TRBJ1-2, with 9 nucleotides matching TRBD1. The germline CDR1 and CDR2 sequences are SNHLY and FYNNEI. This CDR3 has 16 residues. Trimming removed 8 bases from V and 3 bases from J; junction bases left unmatched: 13. DNA of the CDR3: TGTGCCAGCCTTCCGGACGGACAGGGGAGGCACTATGGCTACACCTTC. Protein: CASLPDGQGRHYGYTF.